The 24 T cell receptor beta chains listed next were all sequenced from one sample in a study of CD8 T cells in ankylosing spondylitis. TCRdb passed the 5' RACE reads through MiXCR, listing each CDR3 protein once. The table has about 340,000 distinct CDR3 sequences, 20% to 25% seen once. Material for sequencing was blood, either unsorted or a sorted T cell fraction (not recorded which). The origin of the receptors is a male donor with ankylosing spondylitis or in good health (not recorded which).

This clonotype was picked up a small number of times. The gene calls are TRBV7-6 and TRBJ2-7; 8 bases match TRBD1. Germline trimming cut 4 bases from V and 2 bases from J; bases unmatched to any gene: 4. Germline CDR1 SGHVS, CDR2 FNYEAQ. CDR3 length equals 14 residues. CDR3 coding DNA: TGTGCCAGCAGCTCCCTGACAGGGGCCTACGAGCAGTACTTC. Translating it yields CASSSLTGAYEQYF.

The chain links TRBV3-1 to TRBJ2-1; D may be TRBD2 (7 bases). Germline V gene data show CDR1 as LGHDT and CDR2 as YNNKEL (reference sequence). V was shortened by 0 bases and J by 5 bases, with 17 bases between the two germline ends. The CDR3 has 17 amino acids. The DNA of the CDR3 is TGTGCCAGCAGCCAAGATCGTAGGGGGGGGTACAACAATGAGCAGTTCTTC. It specifies CASSQDRRGGYNNEQFF.

In this sample, this clonotype turned up a few times. V gene TRBV7-9 combines with J gene TRBJ2-1, with TRBD1 matching 11 bases. The CDR3 is made up of 14 amino acids. Trimming took 4 bases from V and 7 from J; bases not matched to a gene: 3. Per the germline V gene, CDR1 is SEHNR and CDR2 is FQNEAQ (reference sequence). This chain's CDR3 is CASSSRDRGNEQFF. The CDR3 DNA follows: TGTGCCAGCAGCTCCCGGGACAGGGGGAATGAGCAGTTCTTC. Combining the CDR3 with reference TRBV7-9 and TRBJ2-1 gives the whole variable domain DTGVSQNPRHKITKRGQNVTFRCDPISEHNRLYWYRQTLGQGPEFLTYFQNEAQLEKSRLLSDRFSAERPKGSFSTLEIQRTEQGDSAMYLCASSSRDRGNEQFFGPGTRLTVL.

The chain carries TRBV7-7 and TRBJ2-3; no clear D gene. Germline-derived CDR1 and CDR2 are SSHAT and FNYEAQ (reference sequence). Trimming stripped 5 bases from V and 8 bases from J, with 14 bases between. The CDR3 covers 13 residues. The CDR3 here is CASSPTPAGTQYF. CDR3 DNA sequence: TGTGCCAGCAGCCCTACCCCCGCTGGTACGCAGTATTTT.

This clonotype was counted ten times or more. Its ends do not fully match the called genes, so a read error is possible. The rearrangement links TRBV12-3 or TRBV12-4 to TRBJ2-7, with a weak D call TRBD2 (6 bases). The CDR3 spans 12 residues. The CDR3 DNA reads as TGCGCCAGCAGCTTCGGGGGTCATGAGCAGTACTTC. It encodes CASSFGGHEQYF.

This clonotype was seen more than once but under ten times. This chain links TRBV7-9 with TRBJ1-5, with TRBD1 as a possible D gene (6 bases). The CDR3 length is 14 residues. V was shortened by 5 bases and J by 3 bases, with 11 bases between the two germline ends. CDR1 SEHNR and CDR2 FQNEAQ come from the germline V gene (reference sequence). The CDR3 bases are TGTGCCAGCAGCCCCGGACAGAACAATCAGCCCCAGCATTTT. Translation: CASSPGQNNQPQHF.

The chain uses TRBV29-1 and TRBJ2-2; possibly TRBD1 for D (6 bases). CDR3 length: 16 amino acids. Germline CDR1 reads SQVTM; CDR2 reads ANQGSEA. The V end was cut by 6 bases, the J end by 1 base, with 18 bases between. CDR3 in DNA: TGCAGCGTCTCCTTGGGGGCAGCCTTGAACACCGGGGAGCTGTTTTTT. Translating gives CSVSLGAALNTGELFF.

The CDR3 nucleotides are TGTGCCAGCAGCCCACAGGACAGAGTTTACGAGCAGTACTTC. Protein: CASSPQDRVYEQYF. The J gene is TRBJ2-7, the V gene TRBV7-9; maybe TRBD1 (6 bases). V gave up 5 bases and J gave up 4 bases, with 15 bases separating them. CDR1 is SEHNR, CDR2 FQNEAQ, per germline (reference sequence). The CDR3 runs to 14 residues.

The sample holds a few counts of this clonotype. The chain links TRBV12-3 or TRBV12-4 to TRBJ1-1; D is unclear. Trimming removed 3 bases from V and 2 bases from J, with 10 bases in between. The CDR3 is made up of 14 amino acids. The CDR3, as DNA: TGTGCCAGCAGTTTTGGGGAATTTAACACTGAAGCTTTCTTT. This codes for CASSFGEFNTEAFF.

Many counts were recorded for this clonotype. The genes are TRBV12-3 or TRBV12-4 and TRBJ2-1; 10 bases agree with TRBD2. The CDR3 extends over 15 amino acids. Trimming removed 7 bases from V and 4 bases from J; junction bases left unmatched: 7. The CDR3 loop reads CASTPLAGAYNEQFF. CDR3 nucleotide sequence: TGTGCCAGCACCCCTCTAGCGGGGGCGTACAATGAGCAGTTCTTC.

A few counts support this clonotype. This chain connects TRBV5-1 to TRBJ2-7; no clear D gene. This CDR3 spans 14 amino acids. V lost 4 bases, J lost 2 bases, and 13 bases lay in between. Per germline, CDR1 SGHRS and CDR2 YFSETQ. The CDR3 sequence: CASSPANLAYEQYF. As DNA, the CDR3 is TGCGCCAGCAGCCCAGCCAACCTAGCCTACGAGCAGTACTTC. Looking up the rest from reference TRBV5-1 and TRBJ2-7 gives the full variable domain: KAGVTQTPRYLIKTRGQQVTLSCSPISGHRSVSWYQQTPGQGLQFLFEYFSETQRNKGNFPGRFSGRQFSNSRSEMNVSTLELGDSALYLCASSPANLAYEQYFGPGTRLTVT.

This clonotype was seen a few times. This CDR3 is CASSLLLRSRDSGEQFF. The CDR3, as DNA: TGTGCCAGCAGCTTGCTCCTCCGGTCCCGGGACAGTGGTGAGCAGTTCTTC. The chain joins TRBV5-5 to TRBJ2-1; 7 nucleotides align to TRBD1. This CDR3 contains 17 residues. With V trimmed by 1 base and J by 9 bases, 16 bases remained unmatched. Looked up from germline, CDR1 is SGHKS and CDR2 is YYEKEE (reference sequence).

This rearrangement joins TRBV7-9 to TRBJ2-4; 10 positions agree with TRBD1. The CDR3 has 15 residues. Trimming cost V 5 bases and J 1 base; bases outside gene matches: 2. Germline V gene sequence: CDR1 SEHNR, CDR2 FQNEAQ (reference sequence). The CDR3: CASSVDRGAKNIQYF. In DNA form, the CDR3 reads TGTGCCAGCAGCGTGGACAGGGGGGCCAAAAACATTCAGTACTTC.

This clonotype was detected only a few times. The chain couples TRBV4-1 to TRBJ2-7; TRBD1 matches at 7 bases. CDR1 is MGHRA and CDR2 is YSYEKL in the germline V gene. The V segment lost 4 bases and the J segment 2 bases; nucleotides outside the gene matches: 5. CDR3 length equals 14 residues. The CDR3 protein is CASSPGQETYEQYF. The CDR3 bases are TGCGCCAGCAGCCCCGGACAGGAGACCTACGAGCAGTACTTC.

This clonotype was detected only a few times. The chain is built from TRBV5-1 and TRBJ1-2; the match to TRBD1 covers 8 bases. Trimming cost V 0 bases and J 4 bases; bases outside gene matches: 2. Germline V gene sequence: CDR1 SGHRS, CDR2 YFSETQ. This CDR3 is 14 amino acids long. CDR3 loop: CASSLGGQGYGYTF. CDR3 DNA sequence: TGCGCCAGCAGCTTGGGTGGACAGGGCTATGGCTACACCTTC.

The chain carries TRBV12-3 or TRBV12-4 and TRBJ2-2; 7 bases map to TRBD1. Losses at the gene ends were 10 bases for V and 1 base for J; bases not matched to a gene: 9. The CDR3 is 15 residues long. CDR3 residues: CATLTRQGNTGELFF. The CDR3 region has the DNA TGTGCCACCCTCACCCGACAGGGGAACACCGGGGAGCTGTTTTTT.

This CDR3 is CASSAGGSNQPQHF. The CDR3 DNA follows: TGTGCCAGCAGCGCTGGGGGTAGCAATCAGCCCCAGCATTTT. The chain has TRBV7-9 and TRBJ1-5; tentative D call: TRBD1 (5 bases). Trimming shortened V by 5 bases and J by 0 bases, and 8 bases separated the two germline ends. Per the germline V gene, CDR1 is SEHNR and CDR2 is FQNEAQ (reference sequence). This CDR3 is 14 amino acids long.

The chain recombines TRBV12-3 or TRBV12-4 with TRBJ2-1, with 7 bases fitting TRBD1. The CDR3 is 17 residues long. With V trimmed by 3 bases and J by 1 base, 9 bases remained unmatched. Here the CDR3 DNA reads TGTGCCAGCAGTTTGTACCCCCGGGACAGTTCCTACAATGAGCAGTTCTTC. This sequence encodes CASSLYPRDSSYNEQFF.

The rearrangement joins TRBV9 to TRBJ2-3, with a weak D call TRBD1 (5 bases). The V end lost 4 bases, the J end lost 1 base, and 16 bases lay between the germline ends. CDR1 is SGDLS, CDR2 YYNGEE, per germline. This CDR3 spans 16 amino acids. The CDR3 spells CASSTRRQLGTDTQYF. The DNA for the CDR3 is TGTGCCAGCAGCACCCGACGACAGTTAGGCACAGATACGCAGTATTTT.

This clonotype was counted only a few times. The rearrangement uses TRBV6-5 and TRBJ2-3; D is ambiguous. Germline CDR1 MNHEY, CDR2 SVGAGI. The V end lost 0 bases, the J end lost 7 bases, and 17 bases lay between the germline ends. The CDR3 has 16 amino acids. CDR3 bases: TGTGCCAGCAGTTACTCGTTACCAGGCCCCTCAAATACGCAGTATTTT. Residues: CASSYSLPGPSNTQYF.

This clonotype has more than one count but fewer than ten. The chain uses TRBV12-3 or TRBV12-4 and TRBJ1-2; D uncertain. The germline V and J ends were trimmed by 1 base and 2 bases, with 26 bases remaining between them. This CDR3 comprises 20 residues. This CDR3 is CASSLDRGESRALTNYGYTF. Here the CDR3 DNA reads TGTGCCAGCAGTTTAGATCGCGGTGAATCTAGGGCCCTAACGAACTATGGCTACACCTTC.

The chain joins TRBV6-4 to TRBJ2-7, with D unclear. Trimming took off 2 bases at V and 5 bases at J, with 4 bases between the two ends. CDR1 is MRHNA, CDR2 SNTAGT, per germline. This CDR3 has 11 amino acids. CDR3 coding DNA: TGTGCCAGCAGTGACGGGGACGAGCAGTACTTC. It encodes CASSDGDEQYF.

The rearrangement links TRBV9 to TRBJ2-7, with D possibly matching TRBD2 (6 bases). The V end was cut by 0 bases, the J end by 7 bases, with 17 bases between. CDR1 is SGDLS, CDR2 YYNGEE, per germline. The CDR3 is 15 residues long. The CDR3 is CASSVEGGGAGEQYF. Written as DNA, the CDR3 is TGTGCCAGCAGCGTAGAGGGTGGAGGGGCTGGTGAGCAGTACTTC.

The rearrangement links TRBV25-1 to TRBJ2-5; 8 positions match TRBD2. The CDR3 has 15 amino acids. Trimming at V came to 3 bases and at J to 5 bases, leaving 8 bases not matched to a gene. Germline assignment: CDR1 MGHDK and CDR2 SYGVNS. DNA of the CDR3: TGTGCCAGCAGTGATGGACGGGGGGGCCCGGAGACCCAGTACTTC. Protein product: CASSDGRGGPETQYF.